One T cell receptor beta chain is described in this entry. No cognate antigen has been identified for it. No base qualities exist here, and no much larger clone lies one base off it. The library was generated by the immunoSEQ multiplex PCR assay. For the multiplex PCR, a mixture combining 60 forward primers for TCR Vbeta segments and 13 reverse primers for TCR Jbeta segments was used. The CDR3 region of rearranged TCR beta genes was amplified from genomic DNA with a multiplex PCR assay. The amplified TCR beta libraries were sequenced on the Illumina HiSeq System as 87-base-pair reads. The original methods were these. A later analysis counted tens of millions of unique TCR beta chains across the 600 to 850 repertoires, and some 11 million of these chains were shared by at least two donors. Raw reads were error-corrected and collapsed into unique sequences by a nearest-neighbor algorithm in which closely related sequences were merged to remove PCR and sequencing errors. V, D and J gene segments were assigned by aligning CDR3 sequences to IMGT reference sequences. Each retained sequence needed at least a six-nucleotide match to both a V gene segment and a J gene segment. A rearrangement was called productive if the CDR3 had no stop codons and remained in frame with V and J, and every other rearrangement was called non-productive. Following IMGT convention, CDR3 was defined as the stretch from the second conserved V-encoded cysteine to the conserved J-encoded phenylalanine. Sequences without an unambiguous match to a single V gene segment were excluded from the earlier analysis of 500 to 700 of the donors. In an earlier analysis of several hundred of the donors, V segments were called functional above 56.7% productive rearrangements and were called segregating when the between-donor standard deviation exceeded 5%. A statistical classification framework was developed to diagnose cytomegalovirus status using the catalog of TCR beta chain sequences. In a later analysis, V and J genes were assigned by comparing TCR nucleotide sequences against IMGT/GENE-DB human TR gene sequences. The TCRdist pipeline was used in a later analysis to assign CDR3 sequences and most-parsimonious VDJ recombination scenarios. In a later analysis, every TCR beta chain was defined by the combination of its CDR3 amino acid sequence and its V-gene family, and reads without a unique V-gene family were dropped. In a later analysis, approximately 590 highly shared, low-generation-probability nucleotide sequences were removed to address suspected cross-contamination and a sequencing artifact. A later analysis calculated a clonal expansion index for each public chain from normalized within-repertoire ranks of inferred template counts. In a later analysis, generation probabilities were computed with a VDJ recombination model fitted to out-of-frame rearrangements, and the resulting probabilities were checked against IGoR. A later analysis scored TCR-TCR, TCR-HLA and TCR-CMV co-occurrence with hypergeometric tests, applying a repertoire-size bias correction to TCR pairs. In a later analysis, false discovery rates were estimated by permuting HLA or CMV assignments 20 times. In a later analysis, co-occurring TCRs were grouped using DBSCAN, with TCRdist sequence similarity added in when clustering inside HLA-allele-positive subsets. Repertoires with fewer than 30,000 or more than 120,000 public chains, plus five repertoires with anomalous nucleotide sharing, were excluded from co-occurrence clustering. TCRdb obtained this table from immuneACCESS and retained in-frame rearrangements with V and J assigned. These tables miss some clones; where compared with another copy, unresolved V genes account for less than half of the shortfall, and the remainder is unexplained. The V and J calls and the clone size are those of that table, but D and trimming were determined from the DNA. This sample gives more than 80,000 clones in total; around 64% of them show up just once. The ten top clones hold roughly 2% of the sample.

The record originates from a study of cytomegalovirus exposure and HLA in healthy donors (dated by TCRdb to the late 2010s). Looking at the study overall: An earlier analysis of about 560 of the donors reported under 300 Gb of sequence data and 90 million to 120 million unique TCR beta sequences obtained from approximately 180 million T cells. Roughly 300 gigabases of sequencing data and around 85 million unique TCR sequences made up an early release that covered 500 to 650 HLA-typed donors. Of the approximately 400 genotyped donors, about 80% fell in the genetic ancestry cluster associated with self-reported Caucasian donors. The study aimed to test whether signatures of past pathogen exposure could be identified by cataloging public T cell receptors. The T cell repertoires of 666 subjects were profiled by immunosequencing and related to cytomegalovirus serostatus. Along with the roughly 700-subject first cohort, a separate validation cohort of over 90 different subjects was used. High-throughput TCR immunosequencing, statistical association of individual TCRs with disease status, and machine learning were combined to predict cytomegalovirus infection status. A later analysis re-examined previously published TCR beta repertoires from 610 or so donors and added high-resolution HLA genotyping to investigate patterns of TCR occurrence. The later analysis used no new phenotypic data to find candidate immune exposures, relying instead on TCR beta sequences and their occurrence across donors. In an earlier analysis of 587 of the donors, high-throughput TCR beta sequencing was used to judge whether each TCR beta V gene segment behaved as functional or pseudogenic. Donor age, sex, ethnicity and CMV serostatus were compiled alongside the repertoire data. In a later genetic analysis, genome-wide SNP genotypes for about 55% of the 666 donors were used, and that subset was treated as a discovery cohort. All discovery cohort repertoires had been generated using a single sequencing platform. Both class I and class II loci were covered by HLA typing, at four-digit resolution. Typing coverage varied by locus: roughly 620-640 donors for A, B, C, DRB1 and DQB1; approximately 500 for DQA1; about 600 for DPA1; 450 to 480 for DPB1. Because of strong linkage in the cohort, five DR-DQ haplotypes were treated as single units for association and clustering. Among 300 to 500 genotyped donors of the cohort, an average of around 250,000 unique TCR beta nucleotide sequences was sequenced per donor, of which roughly 17% were non-productive.

In total, just over 650 healthy bone marrow donors made up the cohort. All cohort members were sampled while nominally healthy, although unrecorded immune exposures were likely present. Of the 670 or so cohort members, 250 to 300 had positive CMV serostatus and just over 350 had negative CMV serostatus, and CMV serostatus was not recorded for the donor. A peripheral blood sample was provided by each donor, and peripheral blood mononuclear cells were used for TCR beta sequencing. Genomic DNA was extracted from the blood cell samples with the Qiagen DNeasy Blood Extraction Kit. The CDR3 runs 16 residues from the cysteine to the phenylalanine. The entry retains the CDR3 DNA only, 48 bases that are in frame from base 1. V is pared back by 2 bases and J by 0 bases, with 13 bases lying between the germline termini. For CDR1 and CDR2, the germline V gene lists SGHTA and FQGTGA. Here is what the overall study found, with its caveats: Only TCR beta chains were sequenced in this cohort, and the absence of alpha or paired-chain data limited detectable features. The authors suggested that the approach could potentially be generalized to other disease states and immunological phenotypes. An earlier analysis of 450 to 750 of the donors showed that most TCR beta V segments appeared in productive rearrangements either about 90% or about 30% of the time, which broadly matched IMGT annotations. At a false discovery rate of 0.05, a later analysis linked 16,000 or so TCR beta sequences to specific HLA alleles. Some IMGT-functional V segments, including TRBV6-2 and TRBV6-3, could not be distinguished by the 87-base-pair reads and were therefore excluded. A later analysis reported that several top co-occurrence clusters appeared linked to parvovirus B19, influenza, CMV and Epstein-Barr virus. Because counts were too low, roughly 16 rarely observed V segments, including chromosome 9 orphons, were excluded from the earlier analysis of 587 of the donors. A later analysis found that most CMV-associated TCR beta chains appeared HLA-restricted, with HLA associations seemingly driven largely by CMV exposure. Linkage disequilibrium might explain the correlated functional status among segregating V segments, but an unknown experimental factor could not be excluded. Compared with the roughly 670-donor mean, donors in an Asian-associated ancestry cluster had fewer N-insertions in productive TCRs, according to a later genetic analysis. A further reported finding was that TCR beta sequences accurately predicted the HLA-A and HLA-B alleles for most subjects in the first cohort. A total of 150 to 200 TCR beta chains were listed by the study as associated with cytomegalovirus. In a later analysis, TCR association rates were found to vary across HLA loci, with the most associated TCRs seen for DRB1 alleles and the fewest for HLA-C alleles. The classifier was reported to diagnose cytomegalovirus status with high specificity and sensitivity in both the original and validation cohorts. A later genetic analysis associated a missense DCLRE1C variant with V-gene and J-gene trimming of TCR beta chains, and an independent cohort replicated the association. In vitro tests confirmed that a few of the cytomegalovirus-associated TCR beta chains recognize cytomegalovirus antigens. Assigning TCR associations to individual alleles was difficult when HLA alleles, especially DR and DQ, strongly co-occurred. While some public TCRs were present in many individuals, most TCR sequences turned up only very rarely across donors. Because HLA typing was missing for some donors at each locus, association tests included only the typed subset. Compared with equally common non-associated chains, HLA-associated TCR beta chains in a later analysis were more clonally expanded and had lower generation probabilities. The only immune exposure information available for the cohort was CMV serostatus. A cluster of highly shared sequence variants was judged likely to represent a technical artifact of the sequencing pipeline. Roughly uniform sequencing depth across donors was assumed in presence/absence analyses, although this assumption may not hold.

The specimen sequenced was PBMCs. Rearrangement joined TRBV7-3 to TRBJ2-5; possibly the D gene is TRBD2, per 6 matching bases. This receptor was identified in a human donor in good health. The nucleotide sequence is given as TGTGCCAGCAGCTTACTTCCTGGGGGGAACCAAGAGACCCAGTACTTC. Its coded protein is CASSLLPGGNQETQYF.